These 29 T cell receptor beta chains were sequenced from one sample in a study of cytomegalovirus exposure and HLA in healthy donors. Here immunoSEQ multiplex PCR was the method, and the copy in TCRdb shows in-frame clones only, minus some. The sample lists over 150,000 clones; approximately 87% were seen once. Sequencing input: PBMCs. These receptor sequences come from a woman aged 30 to 39 in good health and CMV-seronegative.

This chain uses TRBV5-6 with TRBJ2-1; D call uncertain. V was shortened by 4 bases and J by 10 bases, with 18 bases between the two germline ends. Germline loops: CDR1 SGHDT, CDR2 YYEEEE. CDR3 size: 14 residues. This CDR3 is CASSGYGVLNEQFF. CDR3 bases: TGTGCCAGCAGCGGGTATGGGGTGCTTAACGAGCAGTTCTTC.

The CDR3 coding sequence is TGTGCCAGCAGTCCCGGACTAGCGCTGAACACCGGGGAGCTGTTTTTT. This translates into CASSPGLALNTGELFF. This rearrangement joins TRBV6-6 to TRBJ2-2; 9 nucleotides line up with TRBD2. V trimming: 5 bases; J trimming: 1 base; junction bases outside the gene matches: 5. The V gene's germline CDR1 is MNHNY and CDR2 SVGAGI (reference sequence). This CDR3 is built from 16 residues.

CDR3 sequence (DNA): TGTGCCAGCAGCTTAGATGGACACTTCACCGGGGAGCTGTTTTTT. Translation: CASSLDGHFTGELFF. The chain employs TRBV11-2 and TRBJ2-2; D possibly corresponds to TRBD1 (5 bases). Germline CDR1 reads SGHAT; CDR2 reads FQNNGV. V was clipped by 0 bases and J by 4 bases, with 9 bases between them. The CDR3 spans 15 residues.

The rearrangement links TRBV2 to TRBJ1-3, with 10 bases lining up with TRBD1. Germline CDR1 is SNHLY and CDR2 is FYNNEI. This CDR3 has 17 amino acids. The V gene end was trimmed by 6 bases and the J gene end by 0 bases; junction bases not matched to a gene: 8. Here the CDR3 DNA reads TGTGCCAGCAGATACCCGGGACAGGGGAACTCTGGAAACACCATATATTTT. This sequence encodes CASRYPGQGNSGNTIYF. The full variable domain, rest sourced from reference TRBV2 and TRBJ1-3, is EPEVTQTPSHQVTQMGQEVILRCVPISNHLYFYWYRQILGQKVEFLVSFYNNEISEKSEIFDDQFSVERPDGSNFTLKIRSTKLEDSAMYFCASRYPGQGNSGNTIYFGEGSWLTVV.

The V and J genes are TRBV7-8 and TRBJ1-1; D might be TRBD1 (6 bases). Between the trimmed V and J ends, which lost 1 base and 5 bases, there was a span of 20 bases. The CDR3 is 17 amino acids. Germline CDR1 and CDR2: SGHVS and FQNEAQ. CDR3 DNA sequence: TGTGCCAGCAGCTTAGGAGATGGGGGGCTCCGGGGGACTGAAGCTTTCTTT. Its protein is CASSLGDGGLRGTEAFF.

V and J are TRBV5-4 and TRBJ2-1, with D perhaps TRBD2 (6 bases). V lost 0 bases and J 1 base, leaving 8 bases between the germline ends. This CDR3 comprises 15 residues. Looked up from germline, CDR1 is SGHNT and CDR2 is YYREEE (reference sequence). As DNA, the CDR3 is TGTGCCAGCAGCTTGGCGGGGAGGTCCTACAATGAGCAGTTCTTC. As protein: CASSLAGRSYNEQFF.

The chain has TRBV28 and TRBJ1-1; D call uncertain. Germline-derived CDR1 and CDR2 are MDHEN and SYDVKM. Trimming left V 6 bases short and J 0 bases short, with 14 bases between. This CDR3 spans 15 amino acids. The CDR3 is CASRSTGRLNTEAFF. DNA for the CDR3: TGTGCCAGCAGGTCTACGGGTCGTCTGAACACTGAAGCTTTCTTT.

This clone was seen just once. This CDR3 reads CASSLAGQGPPDTQYF. DNA for the CDR3: TGCGCCAGCAGCTTGGCAGGACAGGGACCCCCAGATACGCAGTATTTT. The V and J genes are TRBV5-1 and TRBJ2-3; 8 bases line up with TRBD1. From germline, CDR1 is SGHRS and CDR2 YFSETQ. Trimming removed 0 bases from V and 4 bases from J; junction bases left unmatched: 7. This CDR3 region has 16 residues.

The rearrangement joins TRBV15 to TRBJ1-1, with a weak D call TRBD1 (5 bases). Trimming took 1 base from V and 3 from J, leaving 21 bases between them. The CDR3 spans 18 residues. Germline V gene data show CDR1 as LNHNV and CDR2 as YYDKDF (reference sequence). CDR3 sequence reads: CATSRVKFAPGGDTEAFF. The CDR3 DNA follows: TGTGCCACCAGCAGAGTCAAGTTCGCGCCTGGGGGAGACACTGAAGCTTTCTTT.

The chain uses TRBV7-2 and TRBJ2-1; 10 positions match TRBD2. This CDR3 spans 16 amino acids. V was pared by 3 bases and J by 7 bases, with 9 bases of the junction left unmatched. Germline V gene lookup returns CDR1 SGHTA and CDR2 FQGNSA. CDR3 region: CASSLSGTSAPNEQFF. Here the CDR3 DNA reads TGTGCCAGCAGCTTGTCCGGGACTAGCGCGCCAAATGAGCAGTTCTTC.

The chain joins TRBV27 to TRBJ1-3; D unclear. Trimming pared 2 bases from V and 0 bases from J, leaving 8 bases between. CDR1 and CDR2 (germline): MNHEY, SMNVEV (reference sequence). The CDR3 is made up of 15 amino acids. In DNA form, the CDR3 reads TGTGCCAGCAGTTTACGGGCCTTCTCTGGAAACACCATATATTTT. Amino acid sequence: CASSLRAFSGNTIYF.

The chain carries TRBV6-5 and TRBJ1-2, with a tentative D call TRBD1 (6 bases). The CDR3 has 13 amino acids. CDR1 is MNHEY, CDR2 SVGAGI, per germline. Trimming took off 7 bases at V and 3 bases at J, with 12 bases between the two ends. The CDR3 DNA follows: TGTGCCAGCACCAAGGGGGTTTACTATGGCTACACCTTC. Translating gives CASTKGVYYGYTF.

This chain links TRBV4-1 with TRBJ1-6, with D tentatively TRBD1 (5 bases). Germline CDR1 is MGHRA and CDR2 is YSYEKL. The CDR3 is 17 residues long. V lost 2 bases to trimming and J lost 4 bases, with 15 bases between them. CDR3 sequence: CASSQTGTGVYNSPLHF. The CDR3 DNA is TGCGCCAGCAGCCAAACCGGGACGGGAGTTTATAATTCACCCCTCCACTTT.

The J gene is TRBJ2-7, the V gene TRBV29-1; perhaps TRBD2 as D (6 bases). CDR1 SQVTM and CDR2 ANQGSEA come from the germline V gene. V gave up 4 bases and J gave up 4 bases, with 20 bases separating them. The CDR3 is made up of 15 amino acids. In nucleotides, the CDR3 is TGCAGCGTTGTTCTCGGGCGGGATCCGGTTTACGAGCAGTACTTC. Amino acid sequence: CSVVLGRDPVYEQYF.

The V and J genes are TRBV5-6 and TRBJ2-1; 13 nucleotides agree with TRBD2. Germline V gives CDR1 SGHDT, CDR2 YYEEEE. With 5 bases clipped from V and 12 bases from J, the junction kept 17 bases outside the gene matches. The CDR3 is 17 residues long. CDR3 loop: CASRKAGTSGIFVGQFF. The DNA for the CDR3 is TGTGCCAGCAGAAAAGCCGGGACTAGCGGGATTTTCGTCGGGCAGTTCTTC.

V usage is TRBV5-1 and J usage is TRBJ1-2; TRBD1 agrees at 10 bases. The CDR3 contains 14 residues. Germline trimming cut 5 bases from V and 5 bases from J; bases unmatched to any gene: 6. Germline-derived CDR1 and CDR2 are SGHRS and YFSETQ. CDR3 loop: CASSLGQGEYGYTF. DNA of the CDR3: TGCGCCAGCAGTCTTGGACAGGGGGAATATGGCTACACCTTC.

The rearrangement joins TRBV4-3 to TRBJ2-7; D is possibly TRBD1 (6 bases). The CDR3 consists of 12 residues. Germline V gene lookup returns CDR1 LGHNA and CDR2 YSLEER. Trimming took off 1 base at V and 6 bases at J, with 7 bases between the two ends. This chain's CDR3 is CASSQARGEQYF. The CDR3 DNA is TGCGCCAGCAGCCAAGCCAGGGGCGAGCAGTACTTC.

The chain links TRBV4-1 to TRBJ2-5; tentatively, D is TRBD1 (6 bases). The ends were cut back, 1 base at V and 0 bases at J, with 9 bases in the middle. The CDR3 runs 15 residues. Germline V gene lookup returns CDR1 MGHRA and CDR2 YSYEKL. CDR3 in amino acids: CASSQVGANQETQYF. Here the CDR3 DNA reads TGCGCCAGCAGCCAAGTGGGGGCGAACCAAGAGACCCAGTACTTC.

J is TRBJ2-7 and V is TRBV30; D not resolved. The V end was cut by 3 bases, the J end by 6 bases, with 9 bases between. This CDR3 contains 11 residues. Germline V gene sequence: CDR1 GTSNPN, CDR2 SVGIG (reference sequence). CDR3 protein: CAWSVTVEQYF. CDR3 coding DNA: TGTGCCTGGAGCGTCACGGTCGAGCAGTACTTC.

The chain has TRBV28 and TRBJ2-5; 14 bases are a match to TRBD2. The CDR3 is 15 amino acids. CDR1 and CDR2 (germline): MDHEN, SYDVKM. With 5 bases clipped from V and 4 bases from J, the junction kept 3 bases outside the gene matches. CDR3 coding DNA: TGTGCCAGCAGTCAGACTAGCGGGAGGGGAGAGACCCAGTACTTC. This translates into CASSQTSGRGETQYF.

The chain couples TRBV29-1 to TRBJ1-2; D gene ambiguous. Germline CDR1 and CDR2: SQVTM and ANQGSEA. CDR3 length: 12 residues. Trimming left V 6 bases short and J 8 bases short, with 16 bases between. The CDR3 DNA follows: TGCAGCGTCCCCGACACGGGCGGAGGCTACACCTTC. Amino acid sequence: CSVPDTGGGYTF. Full variable domain (missing parts from reference TRBV29-1 and TRBJ1-2): SAVISQKPSRDICQRGTSLTIQCQVDSQVTMMFWYRQQPGQSLTLIATANQGSEATYESGFVIDKFPISRPNLTFSTLTVSNMSPEDSSIYLCSVPDTGGGYTFGSGTRLTVV.

The chain links TRBV6-5 to TRBJ2-2; perhaps TRBD2 as D (6 bases). The length of the CDR3 is 14 residues. V was trimmed by 4 bases and J by 4 bases, leaving 10 bases between them. Germline lookup yields CDR1 MNHEY and CDR2 SVGAGI. The CDR3 coding sequence is TGTGCCAGCAGTTCCCTGGGGGGCACCGGGGAGCTGTTTTTT. Its translation: CASSSLGGTGELFF.

This clone has just one count. V usage is TRBV5-4 and J usage is TRBJ2-1; no firm D call. Germline V gene data show CDR1 as SGHNT and CDR2 as YYREEE (reference sequence). Trimming removed 4 bases at V and 0 bases at J, with 11 bases between. The CDR3 consists of 15 residues. CDR3 nucleotides: TGTGCCAGCAGCCTACCCATGAGCTCCTACAATGAGCAGTTCTTC. Translated: CASSLPMSSYNEQFF.

V usage is TRBV4-1 and J usage is TRBJ1-6; D might be TRBD1 (6 bases). The V gene's germline CDR1 is MGHRA and CDR2 YSYEKL. Trimming took off 4 bases at V and 6 bases at J, with 13 bases between the two ends. This CDR3 has 15 amino acids. The CDR3 nucleotides read TGCGCCAGCAGCCCCCGGGACACTCTTAATTCACCCCTCCACTTT. Its translation: CASSPRDTLNSPLHF.

CDR3 amino acids: CASSQNRGHYALFF. For the CDR3, the DNA is TGTGCCAGCAGTCAAAACAGGGGGCACTATGCACTGTTTTTT. The chain combines TRBV6-6 with TRBJ1-4; TRBD1 agrees at 9 bases. Germline CDR1 MNHNY, CDR2 SVGAGI (reference sequence). V was clipped by 5 bases and J by 13 bases; unmatched bases: 11. There are 14 residues in the CDR3.

The J gene is TRBJ2-1, the V gene TRBV27; a possible D gene is TRBD2 (6 bases). V lost 6 bases, J lost 1 base, and 16 bases lay in between. The CDR3 runs 16 residues. CDR1 is MNHEY and CDR2 is SMNVEV in the germline V gene (reference sequence). The DNA for the CDR3 is TGTGCCAGCAGAACTAGCCTTCCCGGGTCCTACAATGAGCAGTTCTTC. Translating gives CASRTSLPGSYNEQFF.

Remarks on this clone: Compared with germline, one end of the junction differs, possibly owing to a read error. The gene calls are TRBV6-1 and TRBJ2-2; D may be TRBD2 (5 bases). The CDR3 loop spans 15 amino acids. CDR1 and CDR2 from the germline V gene are MNHNS and SASEGT. The CDR3 loop is CASREGLLGAGELFF. The DNA of the CDR3 is TGTGCCAGCAGAGAAGGACTTCTCGGGGCCGGGGAGCTGTTTTTT.

The CDR3 loop reads CASSLDNNEQFF. The CDR3 DNA is TGTGCCAGCAGTTTGGACAACAATGAGCAGTTCTTC. V gene TRBV6-1 combines with J gene TRBJ2-1; D perhaps matches TRBD1 (5 bases). Germline V CDR1 and CDR2: MNHNS, SASEGT. The V end lost 5 bases, the J end lost 5 bases, and 7 bases lay between the germline ends. The CDR3 contains 12 residues.

The genes are TRBV5-5 and TRBJ1-5; D is undetermined. Between the trimmed V and J ends, which lost 0 bases and 5 bases, there was a span of 6 bases. The CDR3 length is 13 residues. CDR1 SGHKS and CDR2 YYEKEE come from the germline V gene (reference sequence). The CDR3 here is CASSLAGDQPQHF. In DNA form, the CDR3 reads TGTGCCAGCAGCTTGGCGGGCGATCAGCCCCAGCATTTT.